Shown below are 20 T cell receptor beta chains from a single sample sequenced in a study of long-term antiretroviral therapy in people with HIV. immunoSEQ v3.0 was run at survey level. TCRdb's copy holds only in-frame clones and misses some; the assay was immunoSEQ multiplex PCR. Of about 39,000 clones listed, 86% are singletons. This specimen consisted of unsorted PBMCs, obtained just before starting antiretroviral therapy. Every receptor here comes from a woman aged 18-29 years with HIV.

The chain combines TRBV28 with TRBJ1-4; 7 nucleotides align to TRBD1. The germline CDR1 and CDR2 sequences are MDHEN and SYDVKM. The CDR3 is 15 residues long. Germline trimming cut 6 bases from V and 2 bases from J; bases unmatched to any gene: 6. Here the CDR3 reads CASSPQQGTNEKLFF. The CDR3 nucleotides are TGTGCCAGCAGCCCTCAACAGGGGACTAATGAAAAACTGTTTTTT.

The CDR3 is CASSPQESSYEQYF. The CDR3 nucleotides are TGTGCCAGCTCACCACAGGAGAGCTCCTACGAGCAGTACTTC. The V call is TRBV18, the J call TRBJ2-7; D unclear. The germline V gene has CDR1 KGHSH and CDR2 LQKENI. V lost 1 base and J lost 0, with 7 bases in between. The CDR3 covers 14 residues.

The rearrangement links TRBV27 to TRBJ2-1; D possibly uses TRBD1 or TRBD2 (5 bases each). Between the trimmed V and J ends, which lost 7 bases and 6 bases, there was a span of 25 bases. Per germline, CDR1 MNHEY and CDR2 SMNVEV (reference sequence). This CDR3 is built from 17 residues. CDR3 amino acids: CASTPGPLYGSGNEQFF. In DNA form, the CDR3 reads TGTGCCAGCACACCGGGGCCCTTATATGGGAGCGGCAATGAGCAGTTCTTC.

The gene calls are TRBV27 and TRBJ2-5, with a weak D call TRBD2 (6 bases). This CDR3 comprises 15 residues. In germline, CDR1 is MNHEY, CDR2 SMNVEV (reference sequence). V lost 7 bases, J lost 5 bases, and 20 bases lay in between. CDR3 bases: TGTGCCAGCACAGCGGGCCCTTGGGAGTGGGAGACCCAGTACTTC. Encoded protein: CASTAGPWEWETQYF.

The gene calls are TRBV4-3 and TRBJ1-2; 8 bases are shared with TRBD1. The CDR3 is 15 residues long. Germline CDR1 LGHNA, CDR2 YSLEER. The V and J ends lost 1 base and 8 bases, in that order; junction bases with no gene match: 9. The CDR3 region has the DNA TGCGCCAGCAGCCAAGCTGACAGGGGATCTACCGGCTACACCTTC. This encodes CASSQADRGSTGYTF.

CDR3 residues: CASSGGDRGETQYF. The DNA for the CDR3 is TGTGCCAGCAGCGGGGGGGACAGGGGAGAGACCCAGTACTTC. The chain employs TRBV9 and TRBJ2-5, with 10 bases fitting TRBD1. Germline V gene lookup returns CDR1 SGDLS and CDR2 YYNGEE. V lost 3 bases to trimming and J lost 4 bases; unmatched junction nucleotides: 3. This CDR3 is 14 amino acids long.

This clone was observed a handful of times. This chain links TRBV7-9 with TRBJ1-4; 10 bases fit TRBD1. The CDR3 contains 14 residues. V lost 4 bases to trimming and J lost 8 bases; unmatched junction nucleotides: 4. The germline V gene encodes CDR1 SEHNR and CDR2 FQNEAQ (reference sequence). The CDR3 region has the DNA TGTGCCAGCAGCTCCGACAGGGGGCGGGAAAAACTGTTTTTT. Translated, it gives CASSSDRGREKLFF.

V and J are TRBV19 and TRBJ1-2, with TRBD1 matching 8 bases. V lost 7 bases to trimming and J lost 4 bases; unmatched junction nucleotides: 8. The CDR3 runs 14 residues. Germline assignment: CDR1 LNHDA and CDR2 SQIVND (reference sequence). The CDR3 loop reads CASTPGTGGYGYTF. CDR3 in DNA: TGTGCCAGTACCCCCGGTACAGGGGGCTATGGCTACACCTTC. Using reference TRBV19 and TRBJ1-2 for the parts outside the CDR3, the full variable domain is DGGITQSPKYLFRKEGQNVTLSCEQNLNHDAMYWYRQDPGQGLRLIYYSQIVNDFQKGDIAEGYSVSREKKESFPLTVTSAQKNPTAFYLCASTPGTGGYGYTFGSGTRLTVV.

V usage is TRBV7-9 and J usage is TRBJ2-7; 7 bases map to TRBD1. Trimming removed 5 bases from V and 3 bases from J; junction bases left unmatched: 19. Looked up from germline, CDR1 is SEHNR and CDR2 is FQNEAQ (reference sequence). The CDR3 totals 18 residues. Here the CDR3 DNA reads TGTGCCAGCAGCCTGACCAGAGGGACAGCAAGACAAAACTACGAGCAGTACTTC. It translates to CASSLTRGTARQNYEQYF. Full variable domain (missing parts from reference TRBV7-9 and TRBJ2-7): DTGVSQNPRHKITKRGQNVTFRCDPISEHNRLYWYRQTLGQGPEFLTYFQNEAQLEKSRLLSDRFSAERPKGSFSTLEIQRTEQGDSAMYLCASSLTRGTARQNYEQYFGPGTRLTVT.

The CDR3 nucleotides are TGCGCCAGCAGCGATGTTCGACTAGCGGGAAAGAAGAATCGGGAGACCCAGTACTTC. Translated: CASSDVRLAGKKNRETQYF. The gene calls are TRBV10-1 and TRBJ2-5; 11 bases map to TRBD2. The germline CDR1 and CDR2 sequences are WNHNN and SYGVQD (reference sequence). The CDR3 sequence is 19 residues long. The ends lost 6 bases at V and 5 bases at J; junction bases unmatched: 20.

The V gene is TRBV11-2, the J gene TRBJ2-1, with a weak D call TRBD2 (5 bases). From germline, CDR1 is SGHAT and CDR2 FQNNGV. V lost 1 base and J lost 7, with 14 bases in between. The CDR3 sequence is 15 residues long. The CDR3 spells CASSLGEKAENEQFF. CDR3 in DNA: TGTGCCAGCAGCTTAGGGGAGAAGGCGGAGAATGAGCAGTTCTTC.

A single count supports this clone. This chain joins TRBV27 and TRBJ2-7; D uncertain. This CDR3 comprises 14 residues. The germline V gene encodes CDR1 MNHEY and CDR2 SMNVEV (reference sequence). The ends were cut back, 0 bases at V and 0 bases at J, with 6 bases in the middle. CDR3 bases: TGTGCCAGCAGTTTATCAGGCAGCTCCTACGAGCAGTACTTC. Its protein is CASSLSGSSYEQYF.

CDR3 DNA sequence: TGTGCCAGCAGCGTAGAGGATCCAGGGCCGGGCACTGAAGCTTTCTTT. This translates into CASSVEDPGPGTEAFF. The V and J genes are TRBV9 and TRBJ1-1; D may be TRBD1 (5 bases). The CDR3 has 16 residues. Trimming took off 0 bases at V and 4 bases at J, with 16 bases between the two ends. Germline loops: CDR1 SGDLS, CDR2 YYNGEE. Filled out from reference TRBV9 and TRBJ1-1, the complete variable domain reads DSGVTQTPKHLITATGQRVTLRCSPRSGDLSVYWYQQSLDQGLQFLIQYYNGEERAKGNILERFSAQQFPDLHSELNLSSLELGDSALYFCASSVEDPGPGTEAFFGQGTRLTVV.

V is TRBV5-1 and J is TRBJ1-1; no reliable D call. The CDR3 extends over 17 amino acids. V dropped 2 bases and J dropped 0 bases, with 17 bases sitting between them. Germline CDR1 SGHRS, CDR2 YFSETQ. The CDR3 loop is CASSLGPGRRLNTEAFF. Here the CDR3 DNA reads TGCGCCAGCAGCTTAGGCCCGGGGAGGAGGCTGAACACTGAAGCTTTCTTT.

The chain joins TRBV11-2 to TRBJ2-3; D is unclear. The CDR3 totals 14 residues. The ends were cut back, 3 bases at V and 6 bases at J, with 13 bases in the middle. From germline, CDR1 is SGHAT and CDR2 FQNNGV. This chain's CDR3 is CASSFRTVMDTQYF. The CDR3 region has the DNA TGTGCCAGCAGCTTCAGGACGGTGATGGATACGCAGTATTTT.

V gene TRBV25-1 combines with J gene TRBJ2-2, with D perhaps assigned TRBD1 or TRBD2 (5 bases each). Trimming pared 5 bases from V and 5 bases from J, leaving 18 bases between. This CDR3 is 16 amino acids long. CDR1 is MGHDK and CDR2 is SYGVNS in the germline V gene. In DNA, the CDR3 is TGTGCCAGCAGTTCCCTGGGGACCCACACGACCGGGGAGCTGTTTTTT. Translating gives CASSSLGTHTTGELFF. Drawing the rest from reference TRBV25-1 and TRBJ2-2, the complete variable domain is EADIYQTPRYLVIGTGKKITLECSQTMGHDKMYWYQQDPGMELHLIHYSYGVNSTEKGDLSSESTVSRIRTEHFPLTLESARPSHTSQYLCASSSLGTHTTGELFFGEGSRLTVL.

This chain joins TRBV5-5 and TRBJ2-2; TRBD2 matches 7 bases. Trimming removed 2 bases from V and 6 bases from J; junction bases left unmatched: 10. This CDR3 has 16 amino acids. CDR1 is SGHKS, CDR2 YYEKEE, per germline (reference sequence). The CDR3 region has the DNA TGTGCCAGCAGCTTACAGCTGGCGGGAGCGGCCGGGGAGCTGTTTTTT. This encodes CASSLQLAGAAGELFF.

As DNA, the CDR3 is TGTGCCAGTAGTATTCCCCCCATTCAGTACTTC. Encoded protein: CASSIPPIQYF. This chain joins TRBV19 and TRBJ2-4, with D unresolved. The CDR3 contains 11 residues. Germline V lookup: CDR1 LNHDA, CDR2 SQIVND (reference sequence). V lost 3 bases, J lost 9 bases, and 6 bases lay in between.

This clone appeared a single time. The chain recombines TRBV27 with TRBJ2-5; TRBD1 matches 9 bases. Germline loops: CDR1 MNHEY, CDR2 SMNVEV (reference sequence). CDR3 length equals 14 residues. The V gene end was trimmed by 5 bases and the J gene end by 5 bases; junction bases not matched to a gene: 6. CDR3 protein: CASSKTGGGETQYF. CDR3 nucleotide sequence: TGTGCCAGCAGTAAGACAGGGGGTGGCGAGACCCAGTACTTC.

The chain employs TRBV27 and TRBJ2-5; 9 bases map to TRBD1. The trim removed 8 bases at V and 5 bases at J, leaving 12 bases unmatched. Germline lookup yields CDR1 MNHEY and CDR2 SMNVEV (reference sequence). The CDR3 contains 15 residues. The CDR3 is CASSSRDRVRETQYF. The DNA of the CDR3 is TGTGCCAGCTCGTCCCGGGACAGGGTTCGGGAGACCCAGTACTTC.